The clone carrying this TCR beta chain was seen at least ten times. Its antigen remains unknown. The data belong to a study of Graves' ophthalmopathy and Graves' hyperthyroidism. Study-wide findings and caveats: Most thyroid-expanded clonotypes exceeding 0.001 frequency were also found in blood. Built on 13 signatures, a model told ophthalmopathy apart from stable hyperthyroidism with approximately 91% sensitivity and around 80% specificity.

For repertoire sequencing, the TCR beta CDR3 regions were amplified from RNA transcripts. Following a first-round RT-PCR that used HTBI primers, a second-round multiplex PCR was carried out. MiXCR was run by TCRdb on the multiplex PCR reads, yielding one entry per CDR3 protein. The table has approximately 460,000 distinct CDR3 sequences, approximately 14% seen once. The sequencing input was blood. This TCR was recovered from a woman younger than 45 with Graves' ophthalmopathy.

The CDR3 loop is CSARIGSGGARETQYF. The CDR3 nucleotides are TGCAGTGCTAGAATCGGTAGCGGGGGGGCAAGGGAGACCCAGTACTTC. The chain joins TRBV20-1 to TRBJ2-5, with 11 bases fitting TRBD2. The CDR3 length is 16 residues. Germline CDR1 and CDR2: DFQATT and SNEGSKA (reference sequence). Unmatched junction bases numbered 10, after V lost 2 bases and J lost 5 bases.